This T cell receptor (beta chain) was identified during a study of early T cells in non-severe SARS-CoV-2 infection. Study at large: Investigators sequenced bulk RNA drawn from unsorted whole blood, and chains remained unpaired.

The CDR3 is 16 residues long. V was cut by 1 base and J by 3 bases, with 17 bases left in between. Per germline, CDR1 DFQATT and CDR2 SNEGSKA (reference sequence). This clonotype was counted only a few times. cDNA molecules, individually, were tagged with unique molecular identifiers. Via MiXCR, TCRdb re-called the 5' RACE reads, giving one row per CDR3 protein. The sample includes about 97,000 distinct CDR3 sequences, around 10% of them seen just once. This specimen consisted of whole blood, obtained at baseline. The sequence was collected from an adult who was a healthcare worker with PCR-confirmed SARS-CoV-2 infection or an uninfected control (not recorded which). The chain couples TRBV20-1 to TRBJ2-3; the D gene is possibly TRBD2 (5 bases). CDR3 sequence reads: CSARGRRVGGTDTQYF. The CDR3 DNA is TGCAGTGCTAGAGGTCGGAGAGTCGGCGGGACAGATACGCAGTATTTT.